This T cell receptor beta chain was retrieved from a study of T cells after yellow fever vaccination. Overall study results and limits: A faster peak, day 5 versus 15, was reached by the weaker secondary response. A small share of clonotypes appeared in both CD4 and CD8 compartments.

This clonotype was recorded at least ten times. Its antigen remains unidentified. TCRdb recomputed calls from the 5' RACE reads with MiXCR, one row per CDR3 protein. Among about 300,000 distinct CDR3 sequences listed, 6.8% were seen once. The sequence derives from a young man who received the YFV17D yellow fever vaccine. The sample consisted of PBMCs, taken roughly 46 days after the first yellow fever vaccination.

Here the CDR3 DNA reads TGTGCCAGCAGCTCCCAAGTGGGGAACACTGAAGCTTTCTTT. It encodes CASSSQVGNTEAFF. This chain connects TRBV9 to TRBJ1-1; D uncertain. This CDR3 is 14 amino acids long. V was cut by 4 bases and J by 1 base, with 11 bases left in between. From germline, CDR1 is SGDLS and CDR2 YYNGEE.